This TCR beta chain was identified during a study of cytomegalovirus exposure and HLA in healthy donors (TCRdb year 2017). Some background on the complete study: An earlier analysis of around 600 of the donors reported 276 Gb of sequence data and about 100 million unique TCR beta sequences from approximately 180 million T cells. An early release that covered more than 550 HLA-typed donors contained 250 to 350 gigabases of sequencing data and some 87 million unique TCR sequences. In a later genetic analysis, genome-wide SNP genotypes for about 55% of the roughly 700 donors were used, and that subset was treated as a discovery cohort. A later analysis re-analyzed previously published TCR beta repertoires from approximately 670 donors and added high-resolution HLA genotyping to study TCR occurrence patterns. Of the 398 genotyped donors, over 70% fell in the genetic ancestry cluster associated with self-reported Caucasian donors. Rather than using new phenotypic data, the later analysis identified candidate immune exposures from TCR beta sequences and from how often those sequences occurred across donors. In addition to the first cohort of 500 to 850 subjects, a separate validation cohort of some 120 different subjects was used. All discovery cohort repertoires had been generated on a single sequencing platform. HLA typing included class I and class II loci at four-digit resolution. On average, roughly 250,000 unique TCR beta nucleotide sequences were sequenced per donor among about 400 genotyped donors of the cohort, with 15% to 20% of those sequences being non-productive. Donor age, sex, ethnicity and CMV serostatus were compiled together with the repertoire data. Because of strong linkage in the cohort, roughly five DR-DQ haplotypes were treated as single units for association and clustering. An earlier analysis of approximately 640 of the donors applied high-throughput TCR beta sequencing to assess whether each TCR beta V gene segment acted as functional or pseudogenic. The study was designed to test whether signatures of past pathogen exposure could be identified by cataloging public T cell receptors. Typing coverage varied by locus: roughly 629-630 donors for A, B, C, DRB1 and DQB1; under 550 for DQA1; over 600 for DPA1; 400 to 480 for DPB1. The study profiled the T cell repertoires of around 700 subjects by immunosequencing and related them to cytomegalovirus serostatus. High-throughput TCR immunosequencing, statistical association of individual TCRs with disease status, and machine learning were combined to predict cytomegalovirus infection status.

On this clone itself: Its target antigen remains unknown. No base qualities exist here, and no much larger clone lies one base off it.

The cohort comprised 666 healthy bone marrow donors. At the time of sampling, all cohort members were nominally healthy, though unrecorded immune exposures were likely present. The donor tested CMV seropositive and was one of the 289 seropositive cohort members. Every donor gave a peripheral blood sample, and the peripheral blood mononuclear cells from that sample were used for TCR beta sequencing. Genomic DNA was extracted from the blood cell samples with the Qiagen DNeasy Blood Extraction Kit. The protocol used for the library was the immunoSEQ multiplex PCR assay. For the multiplex PCR, a mixture combining 60 forward primers for TCR Vbeta segments and 13 reverse primers for TCR Jbeta segments was used. A multiplex PCR assay on genomic DNA amplified the CDR3 region of rearranged TCR beta genes. The amplified TCR beta libraries were sequenced on the Illumina HiSeq System as 87-base-pair reads. For the original study's pipeline: A later analysis tallied tens of millions of unique TCR beta chains across the 650 to 750 repertoires, and approximately 12 million of those chains were shared by two or more donors. Raw reads were error-corrected and collapsed into unique sequences by a nearest-neighbor algorithm in which closely related sequences were merged to remove PCR and sequencing errors. To assign V, D and J gene segments, CDR3 sequences were aligned to IMGT reference sequences. Each retained sequence needed at least a six-nucleotide match to both a V gene segment and a J gene segment. A rearrangement was called productive if the CDR3 had no stop codons and remained in frame with V and J, and every other rearrangement was called non-productive. CDR3 was defined according to IMGT convention as the region running from the second conserved V-encoded cysteine to the conserved J-encoded phenylalanine. The earlier analysis of roughly 590 of the donors excluded any sequence lacking an unambiguous match to a single V gene segment. An earlier analysis of approximately 590 of the donors called V segments functional above 56.7% productive rearrangements and segregating when the between-donor standard deviation exceeded 5%. To diagnose cytomegalovirus status from the catalog of TCR beta chain sequences, a statistical classification framework was built. In a later analysis, V and J genes were assigned by comparing TCR nucleotide sequences against IMGT/GENE-DB human TR gene sequences. A later analysis assigned CDR3 sequences and most-parsimonious VDJ recombination scenarios with the TCRdist pipeline. In a later analysis, each TCR beta chain was defined by its CDR3 amino acid sequence together with its V-gene family, and reads without a unique V-gene family were excluded. A later analysis removed several hundred highly shared, low-generation-probability nucleotide sequences to deal with suspected cross-contamination and a sequencing artifact. A later analysis calculated a clonal expansion index for each public chain from normalized within-repertoire ranks of inferred template counts. In a later analysis, generation probabilities were computed with a VDJ recombination model fitted to out-of-frame rearrangements, and the resulting probabilities were checked against IGoR. In a later analysis, hypergeometric tests were used to score TCR-TCR, TCR-HLA and TCR-CMV co-occurrence, with a repertoire-size bias correction applied to TCR pairs. To estimate false discovery rates, a later analysis permuted the HLA or CMV assignments 20 times. In a later analysis, co-occurring TCRs were grouped using DBSCAN, and TCRdist sequence similarity was added for clustering within HLA-allele-positive subsets. Repertoires with fewer than 30,000 or more than 120,000 public chains were left out of co-occurrence clustering, as were a few repertoires with anomalous nucleotide sharing. This immuneACCESS table, as held by TCRdb, lists in-frame sequences with V and J called but not all clones. Of the missing ones, under half trace to an unresolved V gene in checked studies; the others have no known cause. Clone size and the V and J calls come from that table; the DNA yielded D and trimming. The sample includes under 200,000 clones, with roughly four fifths observed a single time. 7% to 9% of the sample lies in the top ten.

The paper's findings and limits, for the study overall: In a later analysis, TCR association rates were found to vary across HLA loci, with the most associated TCRs seen for DRB1 alleles and the fewest for HLA-C alleles. A later analysis reported that several top co-occurrence clusters appeared linked to parvovirus B19, influenza, CMV and Epstein-Barr virus. Compared with the 666-donor mean, donors in an Asian-associated ancestry cluster had fewer N-insertions in productive TCRs, according to a later genetic analysis. A cluster of highly shared sequence variants was judged likely to be a technical artifact of the sequencing pipeline. In an earlier analysis of under 600 of the donors, most TCR beta V segments were observed in productive rearrangements about 90% or about 30% of the time, broadly matching IMGT annotations. The earlier analysis of about 600 of the donors excluded approximately 17 rarely observed V segments, including chromosome 9 orphons, because counts were too low. Assigning TCR associations to individual alleles was difficult when HLA alleles, especially DR and DQ, strongly co-occurred. A total of 150 or so TCR beta chains were listed by the study as associated with cytomegalovirus. Across donors, most TCR sequences were observed very rarely, whereas some public TCRs were present in many individuals. The classifier was reported to diagnose cytomegalovirus status with high specificity and sensitivity in both the original and validation cohorts. Because HLA typing was missing for some donors at each locus, association tests included only the typed subset. Specific HLA alleles were associated with over 15,000 TCR beta sequences at a false discovery rate of 0.05 in a later analysis. This cohort had only TCR beta chains sequenced, and the lack of alpha or paired-chain data limited which features could be detected. Because the 87-base-pair reads could not distinguish some IMGT-functional V segments, including TRBV6-2 and TRBV6-3, those segments were excluded. According to a later analysis, most CMV-associated TCR beta chains appeared to be HLA-restricted, and the HLA associations seemed to be driven largely by CMV exposure. For the cohort, immune exposure information was limited to CMV serostatus. In a later analysis, HLA-associated TCR beta chains showed more clonal expansion and lower generation probabilities than non-associated chains that were equally common. In vitro tests confirmed that a few of the cytomegalovirus-associated TCR beta chains recognize cytomegalovirus antigens. An association between a missense DCLRE1C variant and V-gene and J-gene trimming of TCR beta chains was found in a later genetic analysis and replicated in an independent cohort. A further reported finding was that TCR beta sequences accurately predicted the HLA-A and HLA-B alleles for most subjects in the first cohort. Linkage disequilibrium might explain the correlated functional status among segregating V segments, but an unknown experimental factor could not be ruled out. The presence/absence analyses assumed that sequencing depth was roughly uniform across donors, and that assumption may not be true. The authors suggested that the approach could potentially be generalized to other disease states and immunological phenotypes.

The CDR3 starts with the cysteine, ends with the phenylalanine, and has 12 residues. The entry retains the CDR3 DNA only, 36 bases that are in frame from base 1. For CDR1 and CDR2, the germline V gene (reference sequence) lists SGHNT and YYREEE. V loses 7 bases, J loses 6 bases, and the germline ends lie 14 bases apart. The chain is assembled from TRBV5-4 and TRBJ2-7; the D gene is possibly TRBD2, with 6 bases matching. This receptor was identified in a male donor in good health and CMV-seropositive. The specimen was PBMCs. CDR3 protein: CASGPMEGEQYF. The bases read TGTGCCAGCGGCCCCATGGAGGGCGAGCAGTACTTC.